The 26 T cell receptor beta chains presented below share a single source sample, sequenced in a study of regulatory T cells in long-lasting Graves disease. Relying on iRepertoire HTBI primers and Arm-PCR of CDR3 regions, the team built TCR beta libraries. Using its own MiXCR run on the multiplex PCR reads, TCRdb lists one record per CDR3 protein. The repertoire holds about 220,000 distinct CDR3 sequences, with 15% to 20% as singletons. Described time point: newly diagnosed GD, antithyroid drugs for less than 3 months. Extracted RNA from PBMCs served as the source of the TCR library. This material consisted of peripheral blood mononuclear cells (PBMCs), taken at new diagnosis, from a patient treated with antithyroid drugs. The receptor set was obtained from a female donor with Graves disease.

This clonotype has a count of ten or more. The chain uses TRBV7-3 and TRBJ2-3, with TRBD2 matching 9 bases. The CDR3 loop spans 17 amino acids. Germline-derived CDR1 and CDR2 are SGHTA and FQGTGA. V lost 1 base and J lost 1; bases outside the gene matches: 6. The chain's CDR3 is CASSLMVSGSGTDTQYF. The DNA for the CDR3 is TGTGCCAGCAGCTTAATGGTTAGCGGGAGTGGCACAGATACGCAGTATTTT.

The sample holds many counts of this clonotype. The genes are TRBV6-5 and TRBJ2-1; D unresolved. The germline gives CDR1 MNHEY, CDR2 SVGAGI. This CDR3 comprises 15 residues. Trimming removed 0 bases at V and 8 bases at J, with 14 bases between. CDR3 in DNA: TGTGCCAGCAGTTACTCGACTTTAACCGTCGATGAGCAGTTCTTC. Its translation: CASSYSTLTVDEQFF.

The CDR3 loop is CASRPSGIGDTQYF. For the CDR3, the DNA is TGTGCCAGCAGACCTAGCGGGATAGGGGATACGCAGTATTTT. The chain is built from TRBV7-8 and TRBJ2-3; 9 nucleotides align to TRBD2. CDR3 length equals 14 residues. Germline V gene sequence: CDR1 SGHVS, CDR2 FQNEAQ. Trimming removed 6 bases from V and 6 bases from J; junction bases left unmatched: 7.

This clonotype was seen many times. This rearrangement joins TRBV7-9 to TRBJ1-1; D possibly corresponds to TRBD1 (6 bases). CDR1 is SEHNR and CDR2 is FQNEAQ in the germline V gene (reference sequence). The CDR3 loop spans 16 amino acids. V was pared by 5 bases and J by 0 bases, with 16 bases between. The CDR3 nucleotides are TGTGCCAGCAGCCACACAGGGTTATACATGAACACTGAAGCTTTCTTT. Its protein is CASSHTGLYMNTEAFF.

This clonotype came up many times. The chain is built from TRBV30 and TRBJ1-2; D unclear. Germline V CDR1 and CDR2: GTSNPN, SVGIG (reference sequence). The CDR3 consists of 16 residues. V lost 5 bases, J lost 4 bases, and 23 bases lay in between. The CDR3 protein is CAWSRRLTAKGYGYTF. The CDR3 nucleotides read TGTGCCTGGTCGCGCAGGCTAACTGCCAAGGGCTATGGCTACACCTTC.

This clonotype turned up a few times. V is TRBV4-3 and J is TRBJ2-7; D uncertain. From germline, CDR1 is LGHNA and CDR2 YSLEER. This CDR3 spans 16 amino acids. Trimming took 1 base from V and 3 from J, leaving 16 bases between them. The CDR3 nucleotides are TGCGCCAGCAGCCAAGCTGTGGGTTCTAGGTTCTACGAGCAGTACTTC. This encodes CASSQAVGSRFYEQYF.

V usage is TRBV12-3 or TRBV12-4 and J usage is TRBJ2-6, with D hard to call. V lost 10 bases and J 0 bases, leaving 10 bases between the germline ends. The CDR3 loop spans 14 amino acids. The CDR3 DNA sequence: TGTGCCACCCTTACAGTCTCTGGGGCCAACGTCCTGACTTTC. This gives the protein CATLTVSGANVLTF.

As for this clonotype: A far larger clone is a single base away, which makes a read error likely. In DNA form, the CDR3 reads TGTGCCATCAGTCCTGGGCATGCGGATCAGCCCCAGCATTTT. Encoded protein: CAISPGHADQPQHF. This chain joins TRBV10-3 and TRBJ1-5; D gene uncertain. Germline assignment: CDR1 ENHRY and CDR2 SYGVKD. There are 14 residues in the CDR3. Trimming left V 5 bases short and J 5 bases short, with 13 bases between.

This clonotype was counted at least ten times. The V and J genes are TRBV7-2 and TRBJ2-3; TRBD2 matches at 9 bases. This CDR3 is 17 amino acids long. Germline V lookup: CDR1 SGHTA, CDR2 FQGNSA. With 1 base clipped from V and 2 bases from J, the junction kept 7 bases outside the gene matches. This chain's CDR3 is CASSLVATSGFTDTQYF. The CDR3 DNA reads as TGTGCCAGCAGCTTAGTTGCGACTAGCGGTTTCACAGATACGCAGTATTTT.

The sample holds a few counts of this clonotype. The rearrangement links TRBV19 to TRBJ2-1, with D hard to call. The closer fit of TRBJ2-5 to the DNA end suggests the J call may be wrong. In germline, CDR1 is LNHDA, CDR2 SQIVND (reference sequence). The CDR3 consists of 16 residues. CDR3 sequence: CASSYESEKTQETQYF. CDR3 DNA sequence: TGTGCCAGTAGTTATGAATCAGAAAAAACCCAAGAGACCCAGTACTTC.

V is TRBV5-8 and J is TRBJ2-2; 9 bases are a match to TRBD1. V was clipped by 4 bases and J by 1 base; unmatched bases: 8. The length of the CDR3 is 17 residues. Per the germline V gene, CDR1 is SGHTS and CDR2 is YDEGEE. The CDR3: CASSKRTGAKNTGELFF. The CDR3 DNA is TGTGCCAGCAGCAAAAGGACAGGGGCGAAGAACACCGGGGAGCTGTTTTTT.

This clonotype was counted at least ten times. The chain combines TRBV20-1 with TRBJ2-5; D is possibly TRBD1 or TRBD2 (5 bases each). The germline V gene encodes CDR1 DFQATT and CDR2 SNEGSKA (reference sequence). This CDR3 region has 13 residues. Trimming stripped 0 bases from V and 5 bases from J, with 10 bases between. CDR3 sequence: CSAREVGRETQYF. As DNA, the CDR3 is TGCAGTGCTAGAGAGGTGGGACGGGAGACCCAGTACTTC.

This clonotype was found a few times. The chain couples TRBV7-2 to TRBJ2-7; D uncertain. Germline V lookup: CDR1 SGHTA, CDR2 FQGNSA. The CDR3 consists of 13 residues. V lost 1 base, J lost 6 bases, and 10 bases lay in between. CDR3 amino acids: CASSLEYLAEQYF. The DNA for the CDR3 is TGTGCCAGCAGCTTAGAGTATCTGGCCGAGCAGTACTTC.

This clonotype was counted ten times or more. This CDR3 is CASSLGRIEAFF. CDR3 in DNA: TGTGCCAGCAGCCTGGGGAGAATTGAAGCTTTCTTT. This chain connects TRBV6-1 to TRBJ1-1; D gene unclear. The CDR3 is 12 amino acids. Trimming took off 6 bases at V and 7 bases at J, with 12 bases between the two ends. Germline lookup yields CDR1 MNHNS and CDR2 SASEGT.

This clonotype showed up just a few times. The CDR3 reads CSVAGGAGGLPYEQYF. CDR3 sequence (DNA): TGCAGCGTTGCCGGGGGAGCGGGAGGCCTCCCCTACGAGCAGTACTTC. This chain uses TRBV29-1 with TRBJ2-7, with TRBD2 matching over 9 bases. The CDR3 length is 16 residues. Trimming cost V 4 bases and J 2 bases; bases outside gene matches: 12. CDR1 and CDR2 (germline): SQVTM, ANQGSEA.

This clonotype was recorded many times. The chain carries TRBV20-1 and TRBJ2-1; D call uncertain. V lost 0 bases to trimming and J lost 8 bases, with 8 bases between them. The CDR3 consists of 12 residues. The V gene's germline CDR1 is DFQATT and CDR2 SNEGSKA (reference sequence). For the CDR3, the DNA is TGCAGTGCTAGAGAGGATTGGGATGAGCAGTTCTTC. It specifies CSAREDWDEQFF.

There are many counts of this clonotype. CDR3 sequence (DNA): TGTGCCAGCAGCCGGACAGCTTCTGGAAACACCATATATTTT. Translation: CASSRTASGNTIYF. The V call is TRBV7-9, the J call TRBJ1-3; weak D call: TRBD1 (6 bases). This CDR3 is built from 14 residues. Trimming left V 5 bases short and J 1 base short, with 9 bases between. Germline CDR1 SEHNR, CDR2 FQNEAQ (reference sequence).

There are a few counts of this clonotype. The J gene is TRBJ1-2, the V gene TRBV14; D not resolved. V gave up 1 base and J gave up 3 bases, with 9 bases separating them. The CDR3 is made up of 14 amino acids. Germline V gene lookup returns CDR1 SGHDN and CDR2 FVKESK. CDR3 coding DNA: TGTGCCAGCAGCCAAGGTTTTGGCTACTATGGCTACACCTTC. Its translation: CASSQGFGYYGYTF.

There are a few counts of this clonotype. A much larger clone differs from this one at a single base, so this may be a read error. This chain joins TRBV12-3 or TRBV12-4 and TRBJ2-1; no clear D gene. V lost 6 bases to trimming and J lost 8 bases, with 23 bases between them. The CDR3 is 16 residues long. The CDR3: CASSLSIHPLGDEQFF. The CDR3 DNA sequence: TGTGCCAGCAGCCTTTCTATACACCCGCTCGGAGATGAGCAGTTCTTC.

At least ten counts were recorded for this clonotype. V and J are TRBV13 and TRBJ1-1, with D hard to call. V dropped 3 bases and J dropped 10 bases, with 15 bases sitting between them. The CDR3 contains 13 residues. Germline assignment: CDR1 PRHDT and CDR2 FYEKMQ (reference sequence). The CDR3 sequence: CASSFEPAIGAFF. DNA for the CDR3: TGTGCCAGCAGCTTCGAGCCAGCCATTGGAGCTTTCTTT.

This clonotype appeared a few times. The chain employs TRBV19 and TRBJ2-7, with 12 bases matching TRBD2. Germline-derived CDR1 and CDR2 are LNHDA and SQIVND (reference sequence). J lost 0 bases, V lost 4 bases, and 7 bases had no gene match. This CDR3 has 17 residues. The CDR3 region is CASSSPGLAGLSYEQYF. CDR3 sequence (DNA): TGTGCCAGTAGTAGCCCGGGACTAGCGGGCCTCTCCTACGAGCAGTACTTC. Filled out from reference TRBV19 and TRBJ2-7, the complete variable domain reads DGGITQSPKYLFRKEGQNVTLSCEQNLNHDAMYWYRQDPGQGLRLIYYSQIVNDFQKGDIAEGYSVSREKKESFPLTVTSAQKNPTAFYLCASSSPGLAGLSYEQYFGPGTRLTVT.

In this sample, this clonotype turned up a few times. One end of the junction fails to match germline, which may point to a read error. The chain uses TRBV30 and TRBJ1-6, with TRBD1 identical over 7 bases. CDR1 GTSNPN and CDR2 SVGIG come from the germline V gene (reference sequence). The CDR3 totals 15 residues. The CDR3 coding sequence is TGTGCCTGGAGTAGAGGGGGCTCGTATACTTCACCTCTCCACTTT. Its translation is CAWSRGGSYTSPLHF.

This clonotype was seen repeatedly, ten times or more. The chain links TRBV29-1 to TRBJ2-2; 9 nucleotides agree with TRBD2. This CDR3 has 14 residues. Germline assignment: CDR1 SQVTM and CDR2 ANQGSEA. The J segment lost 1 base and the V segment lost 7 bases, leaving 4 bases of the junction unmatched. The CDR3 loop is CSGQLAGNTGELFF. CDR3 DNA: TGCAGCGGGCAACTAGCGGGGAACACCGGGGAGCTGTTTTTT.

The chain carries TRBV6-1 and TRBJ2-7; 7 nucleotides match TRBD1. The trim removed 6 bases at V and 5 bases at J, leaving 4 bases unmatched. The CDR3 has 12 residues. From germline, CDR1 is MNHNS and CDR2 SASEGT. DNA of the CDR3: TGTGCCAGCAGAGCGACAGGGAACGAGCAGTACTTC. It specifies CASRATGNEQYF.

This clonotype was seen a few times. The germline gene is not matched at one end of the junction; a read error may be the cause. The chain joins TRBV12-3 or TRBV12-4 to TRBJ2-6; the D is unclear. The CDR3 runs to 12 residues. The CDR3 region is CASSSGANVLTF. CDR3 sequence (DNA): TGCGCCAGCAGCTCGGGGGCCAACGTCCTGACTTTC.

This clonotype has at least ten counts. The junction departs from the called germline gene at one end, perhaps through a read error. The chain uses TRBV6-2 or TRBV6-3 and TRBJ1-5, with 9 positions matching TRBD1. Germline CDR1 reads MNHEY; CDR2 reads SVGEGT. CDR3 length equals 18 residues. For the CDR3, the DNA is TGTGCCAGCACTTACGACAGGACAGGGGTGTCGAGTAGTCAGCCCCAGCATTTT. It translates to CASTYDRTGVSSSQPQHF.